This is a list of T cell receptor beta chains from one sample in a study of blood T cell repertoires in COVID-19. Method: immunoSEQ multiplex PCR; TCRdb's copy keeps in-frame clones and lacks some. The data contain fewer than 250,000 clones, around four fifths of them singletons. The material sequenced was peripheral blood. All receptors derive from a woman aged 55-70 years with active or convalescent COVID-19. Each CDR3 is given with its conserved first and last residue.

CDR3aa: CASISPDRGLYGYTF
j_gene: TRBJ1-2
v_gene: TRBV28

CDR3aa: CASSQGKGNQPQHF
j_gene: TRBJ1-5
v_gene: TRBV3-1/TRBV3-2

CDR3aa: CASTRGGDFYGYTF
j_gene: TRBJ1-2
v_gene: TRBV6-5

CDR3aa: CASSVVSTSAAYEQYF
j_gene: TRBJ2-7
v_gene: TRBV9

CDR3aa: CASSFFRSSGNTIYF
j_gene: TRBJ1-3
v_gene: TRBV5-6

CDR3aa: CASTPAGGLKTQYF
j_gene: TRBJ2-5
v_gene: TRBV19

CDR3aa: CASSLTRVWTEAFF
j_gene: TRBJ1-1
v_gene: TRBV28

CDR3aa: CSVAFRLLDTQYF
j_gene: TRBJ2-3
v_gene: TRBV29-1

CDR3aa: CASSLVYRGENEQFF
j_gene: TRBJ2-1
v_gene: TRBV7-2

CDR3aa: CASSSGTGEDTQYF
j_gene: TRBJ2-3
v_gene: TRBV6-5

CDR3aa: CASSSPRQDNEQFF
j_gene: TRBJ2-1
v_gene: TRBV5-1

CDR3aa: CAWSQGQGRTEAFF
j_gene: TRBJ1-1
v_gene: TRBV30

CDR3aa: CASIGQVGYTF
j_gene: TRBJ1-2
v_gene: TRBV5-6

CDR3aa: CASGTGLGTEAFF
j_gene: TRBJ1-1
v_gene: TRBV19

CDR3aa: CAIGTGAAKNIQYF
j_gene: TRBJ2-4
v_gene: TRBV10-2

CDR3aa: CASSPGTVSNQPQHF
j_gene: TRBJ1-5
v_gene: TRBV6-5

CDR3aa: CASSFGTRKETQYF
j_gene: TRBJ2-5
v_gene: TRBV5-1

CDR3aa: CASSMAQGANTGELFF
j_gene: TRBJ2-2
v_gene: TRBV5-1

CDR3aa: CASSLWQGQTYEQYF
j_gene: TRBJ2-7
v_gene: TRBV11-3

CDR3aa: CATNDRGEYNSPLHF
j_gene: TRBJ1-6
v_gene: TRBV19

CDR3aa: CASSETGRETQYF
j_gene: TRBJ2-5
v_gene: TRBV11-2

CDR3aa: CASSFGPGGVETQYF
j_gene: TRBJ2-5
v_gene: TRBV5-5

CDR3aa: CASSLAGGTFYNEQFF
j_gene: TRBJ2-1
v_gene: TRBV7-9

CDR3aa: CASSQDWTSGWDIQYF
j_gene: TRBJ2-4
v_gene: TRBV3-1/TRBV3-2

CDR3aa: CASRARDLLAEKGKATDTQYF
j_gene: TRBJ2-3
v_gene: TRBV6-9

CDR3aa: CASSSGLAETQYF
j_gene: TRBJ2-5
v_gene: TRBV5-6

CDR3aa: CASGLANQETQYF
j_gene: TRBJ2-5
v_gene: TRBV12-5

CDR3aa: CASSQVGQGEQFF
j_gene: TRBJ2-1
v_gene: TRBV4-2

CDR3aa: CASSPTVGQLYGYTF
j_gene: TRBJ1-2
v_gene: TRBV27

CDR3aa: CASSFRRTGGRDEQFF
j_gene: TRBJ2-1
v_gene: TRBV5-1

CDR3aa: CASSIRLAGGTRRTDTQYF
j_gene: TRBJ2-3
v_gene: TRBV19

CDR3aa: CASSSRQTNTGELFF
j_gene: TRBJ2-2
v_gene: TRBV28

CDR3aa: CASSIENTEAFF
j_gene: TRBJ1-1
v_gene: TRBV2

CDR3aa: CASSRTTPTYEQYF
j_gene: TRBJ2-7
v_gene: TRBV19

CDR3aa: CASSPTPGLAEYNEQFF
j_gene: TRBJ2-1
v_gene: TRBV11-2

CDR3aa: CARRQRSGANVLTF
j_gene: TRBJ2-6
v_gene: TRBV18

CDR3aa: CASSQDLAVNSPLHF
j_gene: TRBJ1-6
v_gene: TRBV4-2

CDR3aa: CASSIMRTGAGDEQFF
j_gene: TRBJ2-1
v_gene: TRBV19

CDR3aa: CASSSSPGPYNEQFF
j_gene: TRBJ2-1
v_gene: TRBV11-3

CDR3aa: CASSDPRGGGTEAFF
j_gene: TRBJ1-1
v_gene: TRBV10-2

CDR3aa: CASSQDLYEQYF
j_gene: TRBJ2-7
v_gene: TRBV3-1/TRBV3-2

CDR3aa: CASRALNTEAFF
j_gene: TRBJ1-1
v_gene: TRBV6-5